These T cell receptor beta chains were read from a single sample in a study of T cell responses to AZD1222 COVID-19 vaccine. Data came from immunoSEQ multiplex PCR; TCRdb stores just in-frame clones and leaves some out. The profile shows 110,000 to 150,000 clones, 92% of them singletons. This specimen was peripheral blood, taken 28 days after the second AZD1222 dose. The receptors shown here come from an adult who received the AZD1222 COVID-19 vaccine. Both conserved end residues are part of each CDR3. The D gene is left open where the match is weak. The size field is filled for only some rows; it gives once, few, many or a size class.

NA,TRBJ1-6,NA,TRBV7-2,CASSFRGGWGSPLHF,TGTGCCAGCAGCTTTCGGGGCGGATGGGGTTCACCCCTCCACTTT
NA,TRBJ2-3,NA,TRBV5-1,CASSPDREGTDTQYF,TGCGCCAGCAGCCCCGACAGGGAGGGCACAGATACGCAGTATTTT
NA,TRBJ2-1,TRBD2,TRBV5-1,CASSRGTSGSYNEQFF,TGCGCCAGCAGCCGTGGGACTAGCGGGTCCTACAATGAGCAGTTCTTC
NA,TRBJ1-1,TRBD1,TRBV9,CASSAWTGENTEAFF,TGTGCCAGCAGCGCTTGGACAGGGGAGAACACTGAAGCTTTCTTT
once,TRBJ2-2,TRBD1,TRBV3-1/TRBV3-2,CASSQVGTGRSGELFF,TGTGCCAGCAGCCAAGTAGGGACAGGGAGATCCGGGGAGCTGTTTTTT
NA,TRBJ1-1,NA,TRBV5-1,CASSLVGTPEAFF,TGCGCCAGCAGCTTGGTCGGGACTCCAGAAGCTTTCTTT
once,TRBJ1-1,NA,TRBV7-8,CASTIIRVMNTEAFF,TGTGCCAGCACCATTATAAGGGTAATGAACACTGAAGCTTTCTTT
NA,TRBJ2-7,TRBD2,TRBV5-1,CASSLQPGTTLYEQYF,TGCGCCAGCAGCTTGCAGCCCGGGACTACATTGTACGAGCAGTACTTC
NA,TRBJ2-3,NA,TRBV19,CASSPPSTDTQYF,TGTGCCAGTAGTCCCCCTAGCACAGATACGCAGTATTTT
NA,TRBJ2-2,NA,TRBV27,CASRPQGSNTGELFF,TGTGCCAGCAGACCCCAGGGGTCGAACACCGGGGAGCTGTTTTTT
once,TRBJ1-6,NA,TRBV5-4,CASRRGDSPLHF,TGTGCCAGCAGACGGGGTGATTCACCCCTCCACTTT
NA,TRBJ2-1,NA,TRBV29-1,CSAAGQFNEQFF,TGCAGCGCGGCGGGACAGTTCAATGAGCAGTTCTTC
NA,TRBJ2-3,NA,TRBV19,CASSIEGTMRRYF,TGTGCCAGTAGTATAGAAGGTACCATGCGAAGGTATTTT
few,TRBJ2-3,NA,TRBV4-3,CASSGQIPTDTQYF,TGCGCCAGCAGCGGCCAAATACCCACAGATACGCAGTATTTT
NA,TRBJ2-5,NA,TRBV28,CASSLVGRETQYF,TGTGCCAGCAGTTTGGTGGGCCGCGAGACCCAGTACTTC
NA,TRBJ2-2,TRBD2,TRBV6-4,CASSDSSGGGGTGELFF,TGTGCCAGCAGTGACTCCAGCGGGGGAGGGGGCACCGGGGAGCTGTTTTTT
once,TRBJ2-2,NA,TRBV14,CASSQLAIRAGELFF,TGTGCCAGCAGCCAACTAGCGATAAGGGCCGGGGAGCTGTTTTTT
NA,TRBJ2-7,NA,TRBV3-1/TRBV3-2,CASSQARVHEQYF,TGTGCCAGCAGCCAAGCCAGGGTCCACGAGCAGTACTTC
NA,TRBJ1-1,NA,TRBV11-3,CASSLGLNTEAFF,TGTGCCAGCAGCTTAGGCCTGAACACTGAAGCTTTCTTT